This is a list of T cell receptor beta chains from one sample in a study of blood T cell repertoires in COVID-19. Generated by immunoSEQ multiplex PCR, the TCRdb table keeps only in-frame clones and is missing some. The table records approximately 440,000 clones, 90% of them present only once. The sequencing input was PBMCs or T cells enriched from blood (not recorded which). The receptor source for this set is a man aged 18 to 29 who had recovered from COVID-19. Both conserved end residues are part of each CDR3. A D gene is named only where the DNA matches it firmly. Clone size is stated in some rows and not others, as once, few, many or a class when expanded.

j_call,d_call,clone_size,v_call,cdr3_nt,cdr3_aa
TRBJ1-1,-,-,TRBV7-3,TGTGCCAGCAGCTTGACCAGGGGTTCGGAGACTGAAGCTTTCTTT,CASSLTRGSETEAFF
TRBJ2-7,-,-,TRBV9,TGTGCCAGCAGCGTACTAGCTGATAGCTCCTACGAGCAGTACTTC,CASSVLADSSYEQYF
TRBJ1-1,-,-,TRBV12-3/TRBV12-4,TGTGCCAGCAGTTTAGACGGCACTGAAGCTTTCTTT,CASSLDGTEAFF
TRBJ1-5,-,-,TRBV4-2,TGTGCCAGCAGCCAAGATGACAGGAGCAATCAGCCCCAGCATTTT,CASSQDDRSNQPQHF
TRBJ2-5,TRBD1,-,TRBV5-1,TGCGCCAGCCGGTTCAGGGGGCAAGAGACCCAGTACTTC,CASRFRGQETQYF
TRBJ2-1,-,few,TRBV3-1/TRBV3-2,TGTGCCAGCAGCCAAGGTCTTAGGCAGTTCTTC,CASSQGLRQFF
TRBJ1-4,-,-,TRBV6-5,TGTGCCAGCAAGTGGACAGCTACAACTAATGAAAAACTGTTTTTT,CASKWTATTNEKLFF
TRBJ2-3,TRBD2,-,TRBV20-1,TGCAGTGCTAGTCAGACTAGCGGGGGAGATACGCAGTATTTT,CSASQTSGGDTQYF
TRBJ2-5,-,few,TRBV18,TGTGCCAGCTCACTTACGACTACTTCCGAGACCCAGTACTTC,CASSLTTTSETQYF
TRBJ1-5,TRBD1,once,TRBV19,TGTGCCAGTAGCCAGCCTCAGGGACAGGGCAGTCAGCCCCAGCATTTT,CASSQPQGQGSQPQHF
TRBJ1-1,TRBD1,-,TRBV5-1,TGCGCCAGCAGCTTCGGGACAGCTGAAGCTTTCTTT,CASSFGTAEAFF
TRBJ2-2,-,-,TRBV7-2,TGTGCCAGCAGCTCGCGTACTAGTTTTTTAGGGGAGCTGTTTTTT,CASSSRTSFLGELFF
TRBJ1-5,-,-,TRBV12-3/TRBV12-4,TGTGCCAGCAGTTGGGGGGAACGTCAGCCCCAGCATTTT,CASSWGERQPQHF
TRBJ2-3,-,-,TRBV7-3,TGTGCCAGCAGCTTAAGCGGGATCACGACAGATACGCAGTATTTT,CASSLSGITTDTQYF
TRBJ1-1,-,once,TRBV27,TGTGCCAGCAGTTGGTCAGGGGAGAACGCTGAAGCTTTCTTT,CASSWSGENAEAFF
TRBJ2-3,TRBD1,-,TRBV12-5,TGTGCTAGTGGTGGAAGGGACAGAGCTACAGATACGCAGTATTTT,CASGGRDRATDTQYF
TRBJ1-5,-,-,TRBV12-3/TRBV12-4,TGTGCCAGCAGTTATCTCACAGATCAGCCCCAGCATTTT,CASSYLTDQPQHF
TRBJ1-4,TRBD1,-,TRBV9,TGTGCCAGCAGCGGCAACAGGGGATTGGATGAAAAACTGTTTTTT,CASSGNRGLDEKLFF
TRBJ1-2,-,-,TRBV21-1,TGTGCCAGCAGCAACCAGGGGTACAGCTATGGCTACACCTTC,CASSNQGYSYGYTF
TRBJ2-2,TRBD2,-,TRBV7-6,TGTGCCAGCAGCCCCCCGGGACTGGGGGGGTCCGGGGAGCTGTTTTTT,CASSPPGLGGSGELFF
TRBJ2-3,TRBD2,-,TRBV7-8,TGTGCCAGCAGCTCCCCGGGACTAGAGGCGCAGTATTTT,CASSSPGLEAQYF
TRBJ1-1,-,-,TRBV19,TGTGCCAGTAGTAGAGACCAGGGGGAAGCTTTCTTT,CASSRDQGEAFF
TRBJ1-1,-,-,TRBV5-4,TGTGCCAGCAGCTTTGACAGCCTCTACGCTGAAGCTTTCTTT,CASSFDSLYAEAFF
TRBJ2-2,TRBD2,-,TRBV19,TGTGCCAGTCAGGTAGCGGGGCCTTCTCTCACCGGGGAGCTGTTTTTT,CASQVAGPSLTGELFF
TRBJ1-6,-,-,TRBV10-1,TGCGCCAGCAGTGACAGGGGTTATAATTCACCCCTCCACTTT,CASSDRGYNSPLHF
TRBJ1-6,-,-,TRBV2,TGTGCCAGCAGTGAAGAACAGTCTAATAATTCACCCCTCCACTTT,CASSEEQSNNSPLHF
TRBJ1-1,TRBD1,-,TRBV13,TGTGCCAGTAGGGGACAGGCTTACACTGAAGCTTTCTTT,CASRGQAYTEAFF
TRBJ2-1,TRBD1,-,TRBV3-1/TRBV3-2,TGTGCCAGCAGCCACACCGGGACAGGGAAGAATGAGCAGTTCTTC,CASSHTGTGKNEQFF
TRBJ2-7,TRBD2,-,TRBV5-1,TGCGCCAGCAGCTTGGATGGGACTAGCGGGAGTGAGGAGTACTTC,CASSLDGTSGSEEYF
TRBJ1-4,TRBD1,-,TRBV3-1/TRBV3-2,TGTGCCAGTCGAAGACAGGGGAATAATGAAAAACTGTTTTTT,CASRRQGNNEKLFF
TRBJ1-2,TRBD1,-,TRBV2,TGTGCCAGCAGTCCGGTCCCCCAGGGGGAGGACTATGGCTACACCTTC,CASSPVPQGEDYGYTF
TRBJ2-5,TRBD2,-,TRBV5-8,TGTGCCAGCAGGTCCGGGACTAGCGGGGGAGAGACCCAGTACTTC,CASRSGTSGGETQYF
TRBJ1-2,TRBD1,-,TRBV11-2,TGTGCCATTCAGGGGGGAGCTAACTATGGCTACACCTTC,CAIQGGANYGYTF
TRBJ1-3,-,-,TRBV25-1,TGTGCCAGCAGTCCCCGGGGGGGTTCAGGAAACACCATATATTTT,CASSPRGGSGNTIYF
TRBJ1-1,TRBD1,-,TRBV5-1,TGCGCCAGCAGCCACACCACTCCGGGACAGGGTCCCACTGAAGCTTTCTTT,CASSHTTPGQGPTEAFF
TRBJ2-5,TRBD2,-,TRBV5-1,TGCGCCAGCAGCGTAGCGGGGCAAGAGACCCAGTACTTC,CASSVAGQETQYF
TRBJ2-2,-,-,TRBV7-9,TGTGCCAGCAGCCCCGGCAGGGACGGGGAGCTGTTTTTT,CASSPGRDGELFF
TRBJ1-2,-,-,TRBV30,TGTGCCTGGAGTGTCGGGCAGGGGTATGGCTACACCTTC,CAWSVGQGYGYTF
TRBJ1-2,-,-,TRBV24-1,TGTGCCACCAGTGACCTGACAGTGGACTATGGCTACACCTTC,CATSDLTVDYGYTF
TRBJ2-3,TRBD1,-,TRBV5-1,TGCGCCAGCAGCTTGGACCCCGGGACAGGGGTATATTTT,CASSLDPGTGVYF
TRBJ2-2,TRBD2,-,TRBV11-1,TGTGCCAGCAGCTTAGGGACTAGCGGAACCGGGGAGCTGTTTTTT,CASSLGTSGTGELFF
TRBJ2-5,-,-,TRBV5-4,TGTGCCAGCAGCTTGGGGGGGACACAAGAGACCCAGTACTTC,CASSLGGTQETQYF
TRBJ1-2,TRBD1,-,TRBV27,TGTGCCAGCAGACTCGGGACAGGTTCTATCTATGGCTACACCTTC,CASRLGTGSIYGYTF
TRBJ2-2,-,-,TRBV5-5,TGTGCCAGCAGCTCGCTGACAGGGACTTACACCGGGGAGCTGTTTTTT,CASSSLTGTYTGELFF
TRBJ2-1,TRBD1,-,TRBV2,TGTGCCAGTGAGACAGGGACCTACAATGAGCAGTTCTTC,CASETGTYNEQFF
TRBJ2-1,TRBD1,-,TRBV5-4,TGTGCCAGCAGCTTACCGCAGGGGGCTGTGAATGAGCAGTTCTTC,CASSLPQGAVNEQFF
TRBJ1-1,-,-,TRBV5-1,TGCGCCAGTCGGGACACTGGCGTTTCCGCTTTCTTT,CASRDTGVSAFF
TRBJ1-1,-,-,TRBV7-3,TGTGCCAGCAGCTCCCAGGAGAACACTGAAGCTTTCTTT,CASSSQENTEAFF
TRBJ2-7,TRBD2,-,TRBV5-1,TGCGCCAGCAGCTCTACTAGCGGGGCATACTACGAGCAGTACTTC,CASSSTSGAYYEQYF
TRBJ1-6,TRBD1,-,TRBV28,TGTGCCAGCAGGTCGACAGGGGTGAATTCACCCCTCCACTTT,CASRSTGVNSPLHF
TRBJ2-1,-,-,TRBV11-3,TGTGCCAGCAGCTTAGTCGGCGGGTACAATGAGCAGTTCTTC,CASSLVGGYNEQFF
TRBJ2-7,TRBD1,few,TRBV6-1,TGTGCCAGCAGTGAAATTCACGGGACAGGACTCCCCTACGAGCAGTACTTC,CASSEIHGTGLPYEQYF
TRBJ1-5,TRBD1,-,TRBV7-9,TGTGCCCGCAGCAAAGGGACAGTCTATAATCAGCCCCAGCATTTT,CARSKGTVYNQPQHF
TRBJ1-5,-,-,TRBV16,TGTGCCAGCAGCCAACGGCAGGGGAATCAGCCCCAGCATTTT,CASSQRQGNQPQHF
TRBJ1-1,TRBD1,-,TRBV7-9,TGTGCCAGCAGCCCAGGACAGGGTTTGGCGGCTGAAGCTTTCTTT,CASSPGQGLAAEAFF
TRBJ2-3,TRBD2,once,TRBV7-2,TGTGCCAGCAGCCTCACTAGCGGGAGTTTAACAGATACGCAGTATTTT,CASSLTSGSLTDTQYF
TRBJ2-1,TRBD2,-,TRBV2,TGTGCCAGCAGCGAACTAGCGGGAGTCGGCAATGAGCAGTTCTTC,CASSELAGVGNEQFF
TRBJ1-2,-,-,TRBV3-1/TRBV3-2,TGTGCCAGCAGCCAAGATCAGGGTGGCTACACCTTC,CASSQDQGGYTF
TRBJ2-7,TRBD1,-,TRBV11-2,TGTGCCAGCAGCTCGACAGGGGGTAGCTACGAGCAGTACTTC,CASSSTGGSYEQYF
TRBJ1-1,-,few,TRBV2,TGTGCCACGGGGATGGCGATGAACACTGAAGCTTTCTTT,CATGMAMNTEAFF